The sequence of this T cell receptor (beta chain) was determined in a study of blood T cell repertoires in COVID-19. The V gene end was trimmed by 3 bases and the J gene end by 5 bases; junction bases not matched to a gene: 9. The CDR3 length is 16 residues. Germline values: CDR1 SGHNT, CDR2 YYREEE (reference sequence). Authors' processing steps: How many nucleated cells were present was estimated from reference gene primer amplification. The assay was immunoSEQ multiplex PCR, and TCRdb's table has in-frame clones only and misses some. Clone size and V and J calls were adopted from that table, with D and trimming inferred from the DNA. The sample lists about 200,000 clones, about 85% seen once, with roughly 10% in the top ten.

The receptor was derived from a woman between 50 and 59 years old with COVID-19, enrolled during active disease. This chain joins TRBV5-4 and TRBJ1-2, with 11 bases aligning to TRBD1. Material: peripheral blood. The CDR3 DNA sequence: TGTGCCAGCAGCTCCGAACGGACAGGGGGCGGGTATGGCTACACCTTC. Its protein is CASSSERTGGGYGYTF.